Following are 27 T cell receptor beta chains from one sample sequenced in a study of a mutant IDH1 vaccine in newly diagnosed glioma. No antigen is known for these receptors. Time point denoted: week 47, end of study. Each dose delivered 300 ug of mutant IDH1 20-mer peptide subcutaneously with imiquimod. The method was immunoSEQ multiplex PCR; TCRdb's version includes in-frame clones alone and lacks a portion of them. The sample carries just over 60,000 clones, 83% recorded once. The sample in question was PBMCs, obtained from a glioma patient whose treatment included an IDH1 peptide vaccine. The source of these receptors is a man aged 30-40 years with glioma.

The rearrangement uses TRBV5-6 and TRBJ1-5; possible D gene TRBD1, 5 bases. The V end was cut by 4 bases, the J end by 0 bases, with 14 bases between. There are 16 residues in the CDR3. Germline CDR1 is SGHDT and CDR2 is YYEEEE. CDR3 sequence reads: CASSHRGGFSNQPQHF. DNA of the CDR3: TGTGCCAGCAGCCACCGTGGGGGATTTAGCAATCAGCCCCAGCATTTT.

The chain recombines TRBV19 with TRBJ1-1; a weak D match, TRBD1 (6 bases). Germline V gene data show CDR1 as LNHDA and CDR2 as SQIVND (reference sequence). The CDR3 is 14 residues long. V lost 5 bases, J lost 0 bases, and 10 bases lay in between. The CDR3 loop reads CASSLGALNTEAFF. As DNA, the CDR3 is TGTGCCAGTAGTTTGGGGGCCCTGAACACTGAAGCTTTCTTT. The full variable domain, its missing parts supplied by reference TRBV19 and TRBJ1-1, is DGGITQSPKYLFRKEGQNVTLSCEQNLNHDAMYWYRQDPGQGLRLIYYSQIVNDFQKGDIAEGYSVSREKKESFPLTVTSAQKNPTAFYLCASSLGALNTEAFFGQGTRLTVV.

V is TRBV11-2 and J is TRBJ2-5; 8 bases line up with TRBD2. The CDR3 has 15 residues. J gave up 1 base and V 5 bases, and 6 bases lay outside the gene matches. CDR1 SGHAT and CDR2 FQNNGV come from the germline V gene. The CDR3 region has the DNA TGTGCCAGCAGCCTAGGGCTAGCGGGCCAAGAGACCCAGTACTTC. This translates into CASSLGLAGQETQYF.

The chain couples TRBV5-8 to TRBJ1-2, with D maybe TRBD1 (5 bases). Trimming took off 4 bases at V and 0 bases at J, with 13 bases between the two ends. The CDR3 length is 15 residues. Germline V gene sequence: CDR1 SGHTS, CDR2 YDEGEE. CDR3 sequence (DNA): TGTGCCAGCAGCAGCCGGGACGGAACTAACTATGGCTACACCTTC. It encodes CASSSRDGTNYGYTF.

This chain joins TRBV6-4 and TRBJ1-5; TRBD1 matches 8 bases. The CDR3 loop spans 14 amino acids. Germline loops: CDR1 MRHNA, CDR2 SNTAGT. The V gene end was trimmed by 6 bases and the J gene end by 5 bases; junction bases not matched to a gene: 6. CDR3: CASRDRDAHQPQHF. The CDR3 DNA sequence: TGTGCCAGCAGGGACAGGGATGCTCATCAGCCCCAGCATTTT.

As DNA, the CDR3 is TGCGCCAGCAGCCAACCCGGGACAGGGGGCAATCAGCCCCAGCATTTT. It encodes CASSQPGTGGNQPQHF. The rearrangement joins TRBV4-1 to TRBJ1-5, with 10 bases identical to TRBD1. The CDR3 contains 16 residues. V gave up 2 bases and J gave up 2 bases; unmatched junction bases: 3. The germline V gene has CDR1 MGHRA and CDR2 YSYEKL.

V gene TRBV10-3 combines with J gene TRBJ2-7; D might be TRBD1 (6 bases). The CDR3 has 16 residues. The V end lost 4 bases, the J end lost 2 bases, and 18 bases lay between the germline ends. Per germline, CDR1 ENHRY and CDR2 SYGVKD. CDR3 region: CAISGVVETGPYEQYF. The CDR3 region has the DNA TGTGCCATCAGTGGGGTAGTCGAGACAGGACCCTACGAGCAGTACTTC.

J is TRBJ1-4 and V is TRBV4-1; weak D call: TRBD1 (5 bases). Germline V CDR1 and CDR2: MGHRA, YSYEKL. V lost 3 bases and J 6 bases, leaving 17 bases between the germline ends. The CDR3 extends over 16 amino acids. The DNA of the CDR3 is TGCGCCAGCAGCCAGGTTTCAGGGTTTCTAGATGAAAAACTGTTTTTT. It specifies CASSQVSGFLDEKLFF.

This rearrangement joins TRBV25-1 to TRBJ2-7, with 7 positions matching TRBD1. The CDR3 is 14 residues long. J lost 3 bases, V lost 6 bases, and 8 bases had no gene match. Looked up from germline, CDR1 is MGHDK and CDR2 is SYGVNS. CDR3 nucleotide sequence: TGTGCCAGCAGCGTCGCAGGGGGTAGCTACGAGCAGTACTTC. Protein: CASSVAGGSYEQYF.

The rearrangement links TRBV5-1 to TRBJ2-3, with 10 bases aligning to TRBD2. CDR3 length: 18 amino acids. Germline-derived CDR1 and CDR2 are SGHRS and YFSETQ. Trimming removed 1 base from V and 4 bases from J; junction bases left unmatched: 12. CDR3 in DNA: TGCGCCAGCAGCTTGCCCCCGGCTAGCGGGGGCCCTTCAGATACGCAGTATTTT. This gives the protein CASSLPPASGGPSDTQYF.

This sequence joins TRBV7-8 and TRBJ1-1; TRBD1 matches at 8 bases. Germline V gives CDR1 SGHVS, CDR2 FQNEAQ. The CDR3 extends over 15 amino acids. The junction had 12 bases not matched to a gene; V was cut back by 5 bases and J by 7 bases. In DNA, the CDR3 is TGTGCCAGCAGCGGTGGACAGGGTAAACATGATGAAGCTTTCTTT. Its protein product is CASSGGQGKHDEAFF.

There are a few counts of this clone. V usage is TRBV27 and J usage is TRBJ1-1; D unclear. This CDR3 region has 13 residues. Trimming took off 3 bases at V and 2 bases at J, with 7 bases between the two ends. The germline CDR1 and CDR2 sequences are MNHEY and SMNVEV (reference sequence). The CDR3 bases are TGTGCCAGCAGTTTTCGGCCAAACACTGAAGCTTTCTTT. This codes for CASSFRPNTEAFF.

The table lists this clone with a few counts. The genes are TRBV13 and TRBJ1-1; perhaps TRBD1 as D (5 bases). The germline gives CDR1 PRHDT, CDR2 FYEKMQ (reference sequence). Deletions cut 5 bases from V and 4 bases from J, with 11 bases between. This CDR3 has 13 residues. CDR3 coding DNA: TGTGCCAGCAGCATTGGGGGGAGCACTGAAGCTTTCTTT. Translation gives CASSIGGSTEAFF.

V and J are TRBV19 and TRBJ1-2; no definite D call. This CDR3 comprises 14 residues. Trimming cost V 1 base and J 6 bases, with 12 bases left between them. The germline V gene has CDR1 LNHDA and CDR2 SQIVND (reference sequence). CDR3 DNA sequence: TGTGCCAGTAGTATAGCCGCCCATGCCGATGGCTACACCTTC. It is translated as CASSIAAHADGYTF. The full variable domain, with the rest looked up from reference TRBV19 and TRBJ1-2, is DGGITQSPKYLFRKEGQNVTLSCEQNLNHDAMYWYRQDPGQGLRLIYYSQIVNDFQKGDIAEGYSVSREKKESFPLTVTSAQKNPTAFYLCASSIAAHADGYTFGSGTRLTVV.

This chain joins TRBV6-5 and TRBJ2-5, with 11 bases matching TRBD2. The trim removed 4 bases at V and 4 bases at J, leaving 5 bases unmatched. The germline gives CDR1 MNHEY, CDR2 SVGAGI. The CDR3 covers 15 residues. CDR3 DNA: TGTGCCAGCAGTTTAGCGGGGGGGCTTGGAGAGACCCAGTACTTC. Residues: CASSLAGGLGETQYF.

This clone appeared a few times. The chain is built from TRBV4-1 and TRBJ1-1, with D unresolved. The CDR3 has 16 amino acids. Trimming pared 0 bases from V and 3 bases from J, leaving 14 bases between. Germline V gives CDR1 MGHRA, CDR2 YSYEKL. In DNA form, the CDR3 reads TGCGCCAGCAGCCAAGATCTGAGGCAAATCGACACTGAAGCTTTCTTT. Amino acid sequence: CASSQDLRQIDTEAFF.

Concerning this clone itself: The identical CDR3 is also encoded by other nucleotide sequences in the sample. The rearrangement links TRBV19 to TRBJ1-6, with 9 positions matching TRBD1. Germline V gives CDR1 LNHDA, CDR2 SQIVND (reference sequence). Trimming took 9 bases from V and 3 from J; bases not matched to a gene: 3. The CDR3 consists of 14 residues. For the CDR3, the DNA is TGTGCCAGCACGACAGGGGGCTATAATTCACCCCTCCACTTT. Translation: CASTTGGYNSPLHF.

This chain joins TRBV4-1 and TRBJ2-2; D may be TRBD1 (5 bases). This CDR3 spans 13 amino acids. Per germline, CDR1 MGHRA and CDR2 YSYEKL. With 4 bases removed from V and 9 bases from J, the gap between germline ends came to 12 bases. The CDR3: CASSLIGERELFF. CDR3 coding DNA: TGCGCCAGCAGCCTAATAGGGGAACGGGAGCTGTTTTTT.

The rearrangement links TRBV7-9 to TRBJ1-4; D perhaps matches TRBD1 (6 bases). Germline-derived CDR1 and CDR2 are SEHNR and FQNEAQ (reference sequence). Trimming removed 1 base from V and 5 bases from J, with 11 bases in between. This CDR3 region has 15 residues. CDR3 coding DNA: TGTGCCAGCAGCTTAGGACAGGTACCAAATGAAAAACTGTTTTTT. It translates to CASSLGQVPNEKLFF.

This clone was counted a single time. The chain carries TRBV6-5 and TRBJ1-5, with TRBD1 identical over 8 bases. The CDR3 loop spans 14 amino acids. With 7 bases clipped from V and 1 base from J, the junction kept 3 bases outside the gene matches. Per germline, CDR1 MNHEY and CDR2 SVGAGI. CDR3 in amino acids: CASNRQGSNQPQHF. In DNA, the CDR3 is TGTGCCAGCAATCGACAGGGGAGCAATCAGCCCCAGCATTTT.

The chain recombines TRBV6-5 with TRBJ2-3, with no clear D. Germline V gene sequence: CDR1 MNHEY, CDR2 SVGAGI. This CDR3 has 12 amino acids. V was trimmed by 6 bases and J by 2 bases, leaving 6 bases between them. The CDR3 bases are TGTGCCAGCAGGGCCCCCACAGATACGCAGTATTTT. Its translation: CASRAPTDTQYF.

The chain is built from TRBV2 and TRBJ2-3; D call uncertain. Trimming shortened V by 2 bases and J by 2 bases, and 8 bases separated the two germline ends. The CDR3 contains 14 residues. Germline V gives CDR1 SNHLY, CDR2 FYNNEI. DNA of the CDR3: TGTGCCAGCAGTGAAACGTTGCTCACAGATACGCAGTATTTT. Residues: CASSETLLTDTQYF.

J is TRBJ1-3 and V is TRBV30; D gene ambiguous. Germline V gene data show CDR1 as GTSNPN and CDR2 as SVGIG (reference sequence). The CDR3 is 13 residues long. Trimming stripped 2 bases from V and 2 bases from J, with 7 bases between. The CDR3 DNA reads as TGTGCCTGGAGTCCGGCGACTGGAAACACCATATATTTT. Translation gives CAWSPATGNTIYF.

The chain recombines TRBV19 with TRBJ2-3; D perhaps matches TRBD1 (6 bases). The CDR3 totals 16 residues. Germline V gene lookup returns CDR1 LNHDA and CDR2 SQIVND (reference sequence). Trimming took off 11 bases at V and 4 bases at J, with 25 bases between the two ends. The CDR3: CAAEYFQQDSADTQYF. The CDR3 DNA is TGTGCCGCCGAGTACTTCCAACAGGACAGTGCAGATACGCAGTATTTT. The whole variable domain, filled in from reference TRBV19 and TRBJ2-3, reads DGGITQSPKYLFRKEGQNVTLSCEQNLNHDAMYWYRQDPGQGLRLIYYSQIVNDFQKGDIAEGYSVSREKKESFPLTVTSAQKNPTAFYLCAAEYFQQDSADTQYFGPGTRLTVL.

The gene calls are TRBV5-6 and TRBJ2-7; D is uncertain. This CDR3 contains 15 residues. V was clipped by 1 base and J by 2 bases, with 13 bases between them. Germline lookup yields CDR1 SGHDT and CDR2 YYEEEE. CDR3 in amino acids: CASSLRYQETYEQYF. The CDR3 nucleotides are TGTGCCAGCAGCTTGAGATACCAAGAGACCTACGAGCAGTACTTC.

The genes are TRBV2 and TRBJ1-4, with no clear D. Germline CDR1 is SNHLY and CDR2 is FYNNEI. The CDR3 runs to 15 residues. Trimming took 6 bases from V and 0 from J, leaving 11 bases between them. The CDR3 DNA sequence: TGTGCCAGCAGCGTAGGACGGGCAACTAATGAAAAACTGTTTTTT. Translation gives CASSVGRATNEKLFF.

The rearrangement joins TRBV29-1 to TRBJ2-2; 8 nucleotides align to TRBD1. The germline V gene has CDR1 SQVTM and CDR2 ANQGSEA. This CDR3 has 13 amino acids. Trimming removed 6 bases from V and 2 bases from J; junction bases left unmatched: 2. In nucleotides, the CDR3 is TGCAGCGTGGGGACAGGAAACACCGGGGAGCTGTTTTTT. Protein sequence: CSVGTGNTGELFF.